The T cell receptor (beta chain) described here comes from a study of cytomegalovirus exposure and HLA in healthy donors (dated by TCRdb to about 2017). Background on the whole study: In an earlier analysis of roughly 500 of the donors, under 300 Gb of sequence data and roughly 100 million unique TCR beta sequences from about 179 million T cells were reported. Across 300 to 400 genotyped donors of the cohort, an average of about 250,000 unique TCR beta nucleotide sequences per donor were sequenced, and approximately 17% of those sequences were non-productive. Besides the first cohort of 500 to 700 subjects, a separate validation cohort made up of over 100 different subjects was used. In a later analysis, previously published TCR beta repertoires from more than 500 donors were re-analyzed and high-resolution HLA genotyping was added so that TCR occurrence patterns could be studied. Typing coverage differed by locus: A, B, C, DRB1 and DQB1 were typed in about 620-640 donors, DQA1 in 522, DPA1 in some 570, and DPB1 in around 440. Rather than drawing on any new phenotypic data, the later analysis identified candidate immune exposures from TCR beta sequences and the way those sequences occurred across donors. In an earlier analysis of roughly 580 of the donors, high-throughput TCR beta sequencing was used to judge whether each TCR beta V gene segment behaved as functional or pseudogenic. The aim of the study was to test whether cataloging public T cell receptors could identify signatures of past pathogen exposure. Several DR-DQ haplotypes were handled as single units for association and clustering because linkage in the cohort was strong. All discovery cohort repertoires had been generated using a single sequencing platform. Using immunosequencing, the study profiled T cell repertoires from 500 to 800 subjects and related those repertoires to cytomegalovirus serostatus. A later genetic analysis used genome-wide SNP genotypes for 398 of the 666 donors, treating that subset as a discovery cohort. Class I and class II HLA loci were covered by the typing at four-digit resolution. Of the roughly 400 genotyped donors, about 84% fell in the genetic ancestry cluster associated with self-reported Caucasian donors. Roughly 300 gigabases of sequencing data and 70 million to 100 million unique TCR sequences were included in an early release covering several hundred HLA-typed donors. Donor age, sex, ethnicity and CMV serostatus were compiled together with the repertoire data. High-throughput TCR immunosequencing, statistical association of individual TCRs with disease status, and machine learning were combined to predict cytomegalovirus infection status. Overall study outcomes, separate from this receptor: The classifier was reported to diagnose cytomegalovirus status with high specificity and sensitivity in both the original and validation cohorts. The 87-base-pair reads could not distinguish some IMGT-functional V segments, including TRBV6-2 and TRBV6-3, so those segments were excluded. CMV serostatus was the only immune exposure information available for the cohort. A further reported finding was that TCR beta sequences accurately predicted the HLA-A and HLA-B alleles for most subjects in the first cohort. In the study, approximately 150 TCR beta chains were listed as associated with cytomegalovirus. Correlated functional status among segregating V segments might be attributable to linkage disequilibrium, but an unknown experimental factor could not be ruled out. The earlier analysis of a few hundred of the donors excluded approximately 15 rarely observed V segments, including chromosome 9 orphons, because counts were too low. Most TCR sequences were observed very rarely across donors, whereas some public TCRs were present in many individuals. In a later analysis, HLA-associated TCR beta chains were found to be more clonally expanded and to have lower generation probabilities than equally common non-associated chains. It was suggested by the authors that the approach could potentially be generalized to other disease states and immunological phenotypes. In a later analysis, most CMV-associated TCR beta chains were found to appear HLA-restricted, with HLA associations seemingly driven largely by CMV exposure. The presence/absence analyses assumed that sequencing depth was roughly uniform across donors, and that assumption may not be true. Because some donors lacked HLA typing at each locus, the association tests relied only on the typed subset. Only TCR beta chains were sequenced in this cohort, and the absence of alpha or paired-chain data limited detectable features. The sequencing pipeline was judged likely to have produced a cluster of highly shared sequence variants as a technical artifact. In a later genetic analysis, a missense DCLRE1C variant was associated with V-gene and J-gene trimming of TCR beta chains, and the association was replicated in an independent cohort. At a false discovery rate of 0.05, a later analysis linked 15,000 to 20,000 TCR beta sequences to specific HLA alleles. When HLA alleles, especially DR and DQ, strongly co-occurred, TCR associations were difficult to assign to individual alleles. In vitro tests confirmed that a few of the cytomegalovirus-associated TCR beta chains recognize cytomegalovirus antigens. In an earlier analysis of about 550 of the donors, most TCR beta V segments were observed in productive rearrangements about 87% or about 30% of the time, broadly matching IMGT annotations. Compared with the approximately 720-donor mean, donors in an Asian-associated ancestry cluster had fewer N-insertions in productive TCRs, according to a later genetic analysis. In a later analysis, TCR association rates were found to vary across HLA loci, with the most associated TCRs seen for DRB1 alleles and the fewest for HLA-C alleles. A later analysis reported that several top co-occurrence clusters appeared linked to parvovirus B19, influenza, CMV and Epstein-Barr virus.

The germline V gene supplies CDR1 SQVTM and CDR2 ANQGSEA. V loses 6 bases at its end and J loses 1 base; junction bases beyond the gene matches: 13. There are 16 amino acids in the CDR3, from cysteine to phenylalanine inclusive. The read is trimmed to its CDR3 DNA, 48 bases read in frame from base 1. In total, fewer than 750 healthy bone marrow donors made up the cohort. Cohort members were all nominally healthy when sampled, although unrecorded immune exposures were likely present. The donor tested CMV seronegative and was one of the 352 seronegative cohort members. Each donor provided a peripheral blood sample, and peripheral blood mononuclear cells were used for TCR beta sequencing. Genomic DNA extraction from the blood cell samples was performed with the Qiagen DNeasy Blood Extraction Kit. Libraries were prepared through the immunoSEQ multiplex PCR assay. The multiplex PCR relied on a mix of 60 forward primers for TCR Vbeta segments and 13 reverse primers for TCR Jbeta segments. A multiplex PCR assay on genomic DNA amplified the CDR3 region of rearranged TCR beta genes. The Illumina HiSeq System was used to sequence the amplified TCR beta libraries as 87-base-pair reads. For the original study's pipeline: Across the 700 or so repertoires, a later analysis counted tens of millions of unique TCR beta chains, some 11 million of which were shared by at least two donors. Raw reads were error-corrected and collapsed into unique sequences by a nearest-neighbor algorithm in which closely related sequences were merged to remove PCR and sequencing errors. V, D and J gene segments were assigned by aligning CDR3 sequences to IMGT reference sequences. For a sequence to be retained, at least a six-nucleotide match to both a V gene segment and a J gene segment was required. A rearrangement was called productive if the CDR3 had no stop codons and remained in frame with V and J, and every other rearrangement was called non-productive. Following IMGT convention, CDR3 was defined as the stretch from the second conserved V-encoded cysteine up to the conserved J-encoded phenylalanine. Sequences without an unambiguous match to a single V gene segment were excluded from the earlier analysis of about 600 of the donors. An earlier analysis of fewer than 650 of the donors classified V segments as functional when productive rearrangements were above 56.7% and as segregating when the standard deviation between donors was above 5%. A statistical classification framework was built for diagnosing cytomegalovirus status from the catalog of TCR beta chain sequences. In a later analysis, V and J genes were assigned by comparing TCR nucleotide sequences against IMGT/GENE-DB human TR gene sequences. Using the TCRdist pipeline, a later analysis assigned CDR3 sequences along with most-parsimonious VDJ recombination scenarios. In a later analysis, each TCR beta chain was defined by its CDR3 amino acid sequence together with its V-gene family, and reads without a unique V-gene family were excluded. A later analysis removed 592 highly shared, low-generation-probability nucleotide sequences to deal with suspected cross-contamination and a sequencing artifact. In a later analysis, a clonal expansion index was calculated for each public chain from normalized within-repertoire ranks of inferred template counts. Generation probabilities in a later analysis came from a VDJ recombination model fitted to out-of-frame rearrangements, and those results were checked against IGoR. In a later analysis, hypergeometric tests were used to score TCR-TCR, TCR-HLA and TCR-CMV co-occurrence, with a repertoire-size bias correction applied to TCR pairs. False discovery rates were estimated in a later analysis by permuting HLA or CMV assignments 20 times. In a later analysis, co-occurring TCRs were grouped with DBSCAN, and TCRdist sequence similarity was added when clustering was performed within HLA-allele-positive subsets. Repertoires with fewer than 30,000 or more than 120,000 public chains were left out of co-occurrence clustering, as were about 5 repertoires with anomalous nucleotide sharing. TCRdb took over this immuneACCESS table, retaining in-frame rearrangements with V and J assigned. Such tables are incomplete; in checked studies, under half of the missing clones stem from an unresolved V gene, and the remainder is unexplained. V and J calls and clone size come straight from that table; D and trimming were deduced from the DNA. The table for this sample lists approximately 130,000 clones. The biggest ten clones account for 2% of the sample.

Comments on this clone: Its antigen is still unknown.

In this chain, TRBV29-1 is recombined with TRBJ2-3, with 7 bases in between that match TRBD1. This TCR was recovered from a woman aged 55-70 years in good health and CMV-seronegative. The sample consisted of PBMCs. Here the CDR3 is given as CSVQAHEDRRTDTQYF. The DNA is TGCAGCGTACAGGCGCACGAGGACAGGCGCACAGATACGCAGTATTTT.